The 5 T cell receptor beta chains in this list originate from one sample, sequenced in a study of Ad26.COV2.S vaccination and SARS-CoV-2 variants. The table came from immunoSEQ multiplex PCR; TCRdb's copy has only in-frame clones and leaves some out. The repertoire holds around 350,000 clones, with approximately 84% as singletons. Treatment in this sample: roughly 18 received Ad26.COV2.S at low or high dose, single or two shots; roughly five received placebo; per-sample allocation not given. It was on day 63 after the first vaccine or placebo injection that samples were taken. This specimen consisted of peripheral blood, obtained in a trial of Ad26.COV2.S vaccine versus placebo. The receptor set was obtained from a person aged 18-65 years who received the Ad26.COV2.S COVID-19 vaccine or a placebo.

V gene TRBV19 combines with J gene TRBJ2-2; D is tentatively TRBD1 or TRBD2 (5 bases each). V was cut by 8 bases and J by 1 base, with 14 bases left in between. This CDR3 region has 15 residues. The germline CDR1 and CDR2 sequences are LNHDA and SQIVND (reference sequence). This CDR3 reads CASGRQPQNTGELFF. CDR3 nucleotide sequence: TGTGCCAGTGGGAGACAGCCCCAGAACACCGGGGAGCTGTTTTTT.

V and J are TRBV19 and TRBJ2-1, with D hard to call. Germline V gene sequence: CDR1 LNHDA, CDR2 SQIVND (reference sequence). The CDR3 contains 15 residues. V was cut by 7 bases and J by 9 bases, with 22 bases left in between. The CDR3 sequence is CASTVPVLGVSEQFF. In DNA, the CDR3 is TGTGCCAGTACAGTTCCAGTTCTTGGGGTCTCTGAGCAGTTCTTC.

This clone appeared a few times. CDR3 protein: CASSPLRSYEQYF. CDR3 in DNA: TGTGCCAGCAGCCCCCTACGTTCCTACGAGCAGTACTTC. This sequence joins TRBV7-2 and TRBJ2-7; D is undetermined. The germline gives CDR1 SGHTA, CDR2 FQGNSA. This CDR3 has 13 amino acids. V was clipped by 5 bases and J by 1 base, with 9 bases between them.

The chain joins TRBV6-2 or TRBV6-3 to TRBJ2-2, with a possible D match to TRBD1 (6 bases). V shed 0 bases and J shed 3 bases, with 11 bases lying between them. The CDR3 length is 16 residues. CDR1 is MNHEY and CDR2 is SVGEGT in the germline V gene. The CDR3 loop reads CASSYSNRDDTGELFF. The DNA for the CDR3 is TGTGCCAGCAGTTACTCGAACAGGGACGACACCGGGGAGCTGTTTTTT.

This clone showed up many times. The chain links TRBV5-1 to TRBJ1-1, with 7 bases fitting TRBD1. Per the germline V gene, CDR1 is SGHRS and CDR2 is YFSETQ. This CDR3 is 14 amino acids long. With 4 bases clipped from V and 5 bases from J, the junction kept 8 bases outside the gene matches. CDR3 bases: TGCGCCAGCAGCGTACGACAGGGTACAACTGAAGCTTTCTTT. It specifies CASSVRQGTTEAFF.